The clone carrying this TCR beta chain was picked up many times. Its antigen is not known. Trimming pared 10 bases from V and 7 bases from J, leaving 13 bases between. The germline V gene has CDR1 MNHEY and CDR2 SMNVEV (reference sequence). The CDR3 is 11 amino acids. The source of the sample is a study of CD8 T cells in ankylosing spondylitis. TCRdb called the 5' RACE reads again in MiXCR, with one record for every CDR3 protein. Of about 220,000 distinct CDR3 sequences in the sample, 5.5% to 7.5% were seen once. Study results and limitations: Seemingly characteristic of ankylosing spondylitis blood was a TCR beta motif consisting of about 8 highly homologous variants.

The chain uses TRBV27 and TRBJ1-1; D is undetermined. Sequencing was performed on blood, either unsorted or a sorted T cell fraction (not recorded which). This clonotype was obtained from a male donor with ankylosing spondylitis. DNA for the CDR3: TGTGCCACCGGCCCGCGGAATGAAGCTTTCTTT. This encodes CATGPRNEAFF.